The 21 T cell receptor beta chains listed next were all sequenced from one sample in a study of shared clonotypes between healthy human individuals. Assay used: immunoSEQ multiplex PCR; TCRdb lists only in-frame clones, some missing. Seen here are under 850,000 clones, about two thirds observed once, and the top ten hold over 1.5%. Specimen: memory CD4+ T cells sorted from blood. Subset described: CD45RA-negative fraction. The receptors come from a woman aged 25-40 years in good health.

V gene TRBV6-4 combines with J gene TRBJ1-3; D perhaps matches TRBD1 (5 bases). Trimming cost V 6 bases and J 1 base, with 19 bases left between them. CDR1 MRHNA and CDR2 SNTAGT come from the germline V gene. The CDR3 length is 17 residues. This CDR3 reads CASSAPGDWFSGNTIYF. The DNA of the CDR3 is TGTGCCAGCAGCGCACCCGGGGACTGGTTTTCTGGAAACACCATATATTTT.

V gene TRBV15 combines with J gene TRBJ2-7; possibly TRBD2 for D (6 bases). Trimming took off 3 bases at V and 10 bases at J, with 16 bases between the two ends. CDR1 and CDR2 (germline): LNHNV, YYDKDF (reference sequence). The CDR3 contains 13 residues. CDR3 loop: CATSSNPGLFQYF. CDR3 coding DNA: TGTGCCACCAGCAGTAACCCGGGACTGTTCCAGTACTTC.

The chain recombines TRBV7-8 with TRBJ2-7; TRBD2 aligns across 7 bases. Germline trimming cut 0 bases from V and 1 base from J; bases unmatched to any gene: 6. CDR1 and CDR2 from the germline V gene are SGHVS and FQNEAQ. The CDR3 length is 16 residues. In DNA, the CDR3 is TGTGCCAGCAGCTTAGCGGGGGGGATGAGATCCTACGAGCAGTACTTC. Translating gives CASSLAGGMRSYEQYF. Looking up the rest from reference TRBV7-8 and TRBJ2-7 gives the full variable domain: GAGVSQSPRYKVAKRGQDVALRCDPISGHVSLFWYQQALGQGPEFLTYFQNEAQLDKSGLPSDRFFAERPEGSVSTLKIQRTQQEDSAVYLCASSLAGGMRSYEQYFGPGTRLTVT.

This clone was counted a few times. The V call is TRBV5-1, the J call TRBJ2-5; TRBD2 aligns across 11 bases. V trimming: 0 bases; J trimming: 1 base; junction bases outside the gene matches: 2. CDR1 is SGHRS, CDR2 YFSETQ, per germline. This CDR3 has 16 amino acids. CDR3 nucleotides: TGCGCCAGCAGCTTGGCCGGGACTAGCGGCCAAGAGACCCAGTACTTC. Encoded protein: CASSLAGTSGQETQYF.

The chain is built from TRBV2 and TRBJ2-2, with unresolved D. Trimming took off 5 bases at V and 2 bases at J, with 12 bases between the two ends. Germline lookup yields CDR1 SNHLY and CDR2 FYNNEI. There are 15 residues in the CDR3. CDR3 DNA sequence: TGTGCCAGCAGTCGTCGTACCTATAACACCGGGGAGCTGTTTTTT. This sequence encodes CASSRRTYNTGELFF.

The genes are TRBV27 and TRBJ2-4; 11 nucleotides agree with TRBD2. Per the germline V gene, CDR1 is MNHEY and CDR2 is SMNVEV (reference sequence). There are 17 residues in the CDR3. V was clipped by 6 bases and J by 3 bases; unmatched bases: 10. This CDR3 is CASSRALAGVRKNIQYF. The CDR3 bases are TGTGCCAGCAGCCGAGCACTAGCGGGAGTGCGCAAAAACATTCAGTACTTC.

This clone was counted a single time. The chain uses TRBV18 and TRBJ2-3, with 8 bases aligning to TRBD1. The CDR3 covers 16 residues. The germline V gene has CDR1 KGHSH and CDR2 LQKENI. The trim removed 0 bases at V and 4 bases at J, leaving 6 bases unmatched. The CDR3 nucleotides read TGTGCCAGCTCACCACCGGGTACAGGGGGGTCAGATACGCAGTATTTT. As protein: CASSPPGTGGSDTQYF.

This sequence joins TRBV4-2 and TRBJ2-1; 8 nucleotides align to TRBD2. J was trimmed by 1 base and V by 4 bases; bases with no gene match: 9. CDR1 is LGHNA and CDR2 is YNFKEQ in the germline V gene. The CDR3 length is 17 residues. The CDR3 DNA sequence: TGTGCCAGCAGCCGGTCGAGCGGGAGTCCTTCCTACAATGAGCAGTTCTTC. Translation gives CASSRSSGSPSYNEQFF.

CDR3 residues: CASSYGRGNTGELFF. CDR3 sequence (DNA): TGTGCCAGCAGTTACGGCAGGGGGAACACCGGGGAGCTGTTTTTT. This chain joins TRBV6-5 and TRBJ2-2; D might be TRBD1 (6 bases). The CDR3 length is 15 residues. V lost 2 bases to trimming and J lost 1 base, with 8 bases between them. CDR1 and CDR2 (germline): MNHEY, SVGAGI.

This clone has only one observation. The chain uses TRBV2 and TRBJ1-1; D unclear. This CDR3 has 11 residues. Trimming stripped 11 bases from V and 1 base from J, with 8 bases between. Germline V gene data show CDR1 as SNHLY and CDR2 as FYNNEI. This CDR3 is CALLGNTEAFF. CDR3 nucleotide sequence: TGTGCCCTATTGGGGAACACTGAAGCTTTCTTT.

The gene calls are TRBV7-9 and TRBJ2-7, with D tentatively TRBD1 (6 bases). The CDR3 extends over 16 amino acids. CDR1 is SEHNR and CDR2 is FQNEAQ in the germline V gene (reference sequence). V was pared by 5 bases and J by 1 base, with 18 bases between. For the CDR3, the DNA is TGTGCCAGCAGCCACGCCCAGGGGAAGGGGTCCTACGAGCAGTACTTC. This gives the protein CASSHAQGKGSYEQYF.

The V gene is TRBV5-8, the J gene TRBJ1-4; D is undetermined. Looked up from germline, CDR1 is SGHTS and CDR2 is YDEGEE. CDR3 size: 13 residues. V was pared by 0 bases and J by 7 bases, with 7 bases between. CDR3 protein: CASSLVQFEKLFF. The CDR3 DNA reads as TGTGCCAGCAGCTTGGTACAATTTGAAAAACTGTTTTTT.

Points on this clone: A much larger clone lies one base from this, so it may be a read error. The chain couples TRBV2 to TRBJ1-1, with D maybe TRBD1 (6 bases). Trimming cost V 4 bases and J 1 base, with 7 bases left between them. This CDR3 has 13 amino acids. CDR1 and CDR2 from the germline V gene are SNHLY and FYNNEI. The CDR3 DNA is TGTGCCAGCAGTGGGGGACAGAACACTGAAGCTTTCTTT. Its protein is CASSGGQNTEAFF.

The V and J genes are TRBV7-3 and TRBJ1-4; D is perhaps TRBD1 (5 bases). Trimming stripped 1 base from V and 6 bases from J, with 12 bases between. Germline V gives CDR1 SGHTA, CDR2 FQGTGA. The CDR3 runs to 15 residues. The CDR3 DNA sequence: TGTGCCAGCAGCTTAAAGAGGGCAGGGTATGAAAAACTGTTTTTT. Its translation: CASSLKRAGYEKLFF.

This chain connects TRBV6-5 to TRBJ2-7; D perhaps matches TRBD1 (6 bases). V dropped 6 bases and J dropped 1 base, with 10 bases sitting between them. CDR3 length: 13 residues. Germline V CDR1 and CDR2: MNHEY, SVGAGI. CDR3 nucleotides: TGTGCCAGCAGGCACAGGGATTCCTACGAGCAGTACTTC. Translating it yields CASRHRDSYEQYF.

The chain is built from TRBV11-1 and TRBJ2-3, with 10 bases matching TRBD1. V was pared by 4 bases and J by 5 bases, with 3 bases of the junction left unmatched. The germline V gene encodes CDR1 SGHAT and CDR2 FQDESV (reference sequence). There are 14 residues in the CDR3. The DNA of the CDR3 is TGTGCCAGCAGCTACGGACAGGGGGGAGATACGCAGTATTTT. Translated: CASSYGQGGDTQYF.

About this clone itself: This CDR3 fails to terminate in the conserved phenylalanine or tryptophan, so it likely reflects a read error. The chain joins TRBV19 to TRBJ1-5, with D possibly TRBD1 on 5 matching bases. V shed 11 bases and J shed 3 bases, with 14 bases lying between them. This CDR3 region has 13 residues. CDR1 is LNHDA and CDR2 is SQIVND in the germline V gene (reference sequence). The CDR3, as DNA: TGTGCCGCCGGGACGGTCAACAATCAGCCCCAGCATCTT. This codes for CAAGTVNNQPQHL.

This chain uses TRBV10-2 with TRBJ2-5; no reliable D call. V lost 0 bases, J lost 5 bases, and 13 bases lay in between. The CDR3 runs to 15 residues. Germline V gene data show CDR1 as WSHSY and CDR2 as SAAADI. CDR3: CASSESLAVRETQYF. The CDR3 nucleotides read TGCGCCAGCAGTGAGTCGTTGGCCGTGAGGGAGACCCAGTACTTC.

CDR3 DNA sequence: TGTGCCTGGAGTGTTAGGGCCCCGCCAGATACGCAGTATTTT. Encoded protein: CAWSVRAPPDTQYF. This chain connects TRBV30 to TRBJ2-3; D unclear. The CDR3 contains 14 residues. Between the trimmed V and J ends, which lost 0 bases and 4 bases, there was a span of 11 bases. CDR1 GTSNPN and CDR2 SVGIG come from the germline V gene (reference sequence).

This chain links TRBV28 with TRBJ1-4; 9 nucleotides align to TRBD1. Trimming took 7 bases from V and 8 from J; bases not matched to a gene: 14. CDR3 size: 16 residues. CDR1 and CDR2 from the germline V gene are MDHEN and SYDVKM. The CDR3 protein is CASTTFRQGGREKLFF. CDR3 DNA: TGTGCCAGCACAACATTTCGACAGGGGGGTAGGGAAAAACTGTTTTTT.

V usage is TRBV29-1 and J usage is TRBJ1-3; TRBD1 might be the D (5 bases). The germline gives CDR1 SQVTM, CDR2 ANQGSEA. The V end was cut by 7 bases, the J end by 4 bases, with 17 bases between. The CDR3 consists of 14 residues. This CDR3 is CSGQRAGRGNTIYF. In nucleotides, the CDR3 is TGCAGCGGACAAAGGGCAGGGAGAGGAAACACCATATATTTT.